The 13 T cell receptor beta chains in this list originate from one sample, sequenced in a study of T cells in narcolepsy. The data were produced by immunoSEQ multiplex PCR, yet TCRdb's version contains in-frame clones alone and is incomplete. The sample comprises around 35,000 clones, roughly 80% of which are singletons, and 2% to 3% rests with the top ten. The specimen was CD45RA- memory CD4+ T cells from PBMCs. These receptors were collected from a human donor with narcolepsy.

This chain connects TRBV7-2 to TRBJ2-5; 10 positions match TRBD2. The V segment lost 6 bases and the J segment 5 bases; nucleotides outside the gene matches: 12. Germline loops: CDR1 SGHTA, CDR2 FQGNSA. The CDR3 runs 16 residues. The CDR3 nucleotides read TGTGCCAGCAGTCGACTAGCGGGCCCGTCCGGGGAGACCCAGTACTTC. It specifies CASSRLAGPSGETQYF.

The chain links TRBV5-1 to TRBJ2-7; D remains unclear. Germline assignment: CDR1 SGHRS and CDR2 YFSETQ. CDR3 length equals 11 residues. The V gene lost 4 bases and the J gene lost 0 bases, with 2 bases spanning the gap. For the CDR3, the DNA is TGCGCCAGCAGCAACTCCTACGAGCAGTACTTC. As protein: CASSNSYEQYF.

The sample holds one count of this clone. The chain uses TRBV6-1 and TRBJ1-2; the D is unclear. Germline CDR1 reads MNHNS; CDR2 reads SASEGT. The CDR3 is 13 amino acids. V lost 5 bases to trimming and J lost 8 bases, with 15 bases between them. This chain's CDR3 is CASSPEYRGGYTF. CDR3 sequence (DNA): TGTGCCAGCAGTCCGGAATATCGAGGAGGCTACACCTTC.

The J gene is TRBJ1-4, the V gene TRBV30; D remains unclear. Germline V gene sequence: CDR1 GTSNPN, CDR2 SVGIG (reference sequence). Trimming shortened V by 0 bases and J by 8 bases, and 7 bases separated the two germline ends. The CDR3 runs 12 residues. The CDR3 region is CAWSVRPEKLFF. The CDR3, as DNA: TGTGCCTGGAGTGTACGGCCCGAAAAACTGTTTTTT.

V and J are TRBV5-4 and TRBJ2-1; D not certain. The CDR3 runs to 13 residues. Trimming removed 0 bases from V and 5 bases from J, with 6 bases in between. Germline V CDR1 and CDR2: SGHNT, YYREEE (reference sequence). In nucleotides, the CDR3 is TGTGCCAGCAGCTTGGGACGAAACAATGAGCAGTTCTTC. This sequence encodes CASSLGRNNEQFF.

The chain joins TRBV7-9 to TRBJ2-2, with D unresolved. Germline assignment: CDR1 SEHNR and CDR2 FQNEAQ (reference sequence). CDR3 length: 12 amino acids. Trimming took off 9 bases at V and 6 bases at J, with 11 bases between the two ends. Written as DNA, the CDR3 is TGTGCCAGTGACCTAAGGTCCGGGGAGCTGTTTTTT. Its translation: CASDLRSGELFF.

This chain uses TRBV7-8 with TRBJ2-5, with 10 bases fitting TRBD2. This CDR3 contains 18 residues. CDR1 and CDR2 from the germline V gene are SGHVS and FQNEAQ. V gave up 3 bases and J gave up 3 bases; unmatched junction bases: 13. The CDR3 sequence is CASSFQRTSGLLKETQYF. In DNA form, the CDR3 reads TGTGCCAGCAGCTTCCAGAGGACTAGCGGCCTATTAAAAGAGACCCAGTACTTC.

The chain is built from TRBV5-1 and TRBJ2-3; 12 nucleotides match TRBD2. CDR3 length equals 16 residues. V lost 4 bases, J lost 3 bases, and 6 bases stayed unmatched. Germline assignment: CDR1 SGHRS and CDR2 YFSETQ. The CDR3 here is CASSPRLAGETDTQYF. CDR3 nucleotides: TGCGCCAGCAGCCCCCGACTAGCGGGGGAGACAGATACGCAGTATTTT.

This clone was counted only a few times. CDR3 nucleotides: TGTGCCAGCTCACCAGACGGAAACTCTGGAAACACCATATATTTT. Translation gives CASSPDGNSGNTIYF. The V and J genes are TRBV18 and TRBJ1-3, with unresolved D. The CDR3 runs to 15 residues. Germline values: CDR1 KGHSH, CDR2 LQKENI. The germline V and J ends were trimmed by 2 bases and 0 bases, with 8 bases remaining between them.

The CDR3: CASSREQGRNIQYF. In DNA form, the CDR3 reads TGTGCCAGCAGCCGGGAGCAAGGCAGGAACATTCAGTACTTC. V is TRBV7-2 and J is TRBJ2-4; D possibly corresponds to TRBD2 (6 bases). There are 14 residues in the CDR3. V was clipped by 5 bases and J by 7 bases, with 15 bases between them. Germline lookup yields CDR1 SGHTA and CDR2 FQGNSA.

This clone showed up just a few times. The J gene is TRBJ2-5, the V gene TRBV5-1; 10 bases match TRBD1. Matching the DNA end better, TRBJ2-7 makes the J call doubtful. The germline V gene encodes CDR1 SGHRS and CDR2 YFSETQ. The CDR3 covers 19 residues. The DNA of the CDR3 is TGCGCCAGCAGCTCACCCCCGGGACAGGGGTTCGGAGTGGGCTACGAGCAGTACTTC. Translation gives CASSSPPGQGFGVGYEQYF.

The chain uses TRBV29-1 and TRBJ1-2; the D gene is possibly TRBD1 (5 bases). Trimming took off 4 bases at V and 3 bases at J, with 12 bases between the two ends. The CDR3 totals 13 residues. Germline V CDR1 and CDR2: SQVTM, ANQGSEA. In nucleotides, the CDR3 is TGCAGCGTTGGGTCCAGGGCGGACTATGGCTACACCTTC. It is translated as CSVGSRADYGYTF. Variable domain in full (rest from reference TRBV29-1 and TRBJ1-2): SAVISQKPSRDICQRGTSLTIQCQVDSQVTMMFWYRQQPGQSLTLIATANQGSEATYESGFVIDKFPISRPNLTFSTLTVSNMSPEDSSIYLCSVGSRADYGYTFGSGTRLTVV.

The chain has TRBV7-9 and TRBJ1-2; D remains ambiguous. The CDR3 is 15 residues long. In germline, CDR1 is SEHNR, CDR2 FQNEAQ (reference sequence). V lost 7 bases, J lost 2 bases, and 17 bases lay in between. The CDR3 here is CASTASGAENYGYTF. In DNA form, the CDR3 reads TGTGCCAGCACCGCCTCGGGCGCCGAGAACTATGGCTACACCTTC.